What follows is one TCR beta chain and its context. TCR beta CDR3 regions were amplified from RNA transcripts. When the TCR CDR3 underwent first-round RT-PCR, the HTBI primer set was used. In TCRdb, the multiplex PCR reads were re-called with MiXCR into one record per CDR3 protein. The sample includes under 450,000 distinct CDR3 sequences, roughly 17% of them seen just once. This record comes from a study of T cells in Graves' hyperthyroidism and ophthalmopathy. There are 15 residues in the CDR3. The V gene end was trimmed by 2 bases and the J gene end by 4 bases; junction bases not matched to a gene: 5. Germline CDR1 KGHSH, CDR2 LQKENI.

V and J are TRBV18 and TRBJ1-3; TRBD1 matches 7 bases. Material: blood. The source of this sequence is a woman in her twenties or thirties with Graves' hyperthyroidism that later progressed to Graves' ophthalmopathy. Here the CDR3 reads CASSPDRVRGNTIYF. The CDR3 DNA reads as TGTGCCAGCTCACCAGACAGGGTGAGGGGAAACACCATATATTTT.